This TCR beta chain was retrieved from a study of blood T cell repertoires in COVID-19 (dated by TCRdb to 2018 to 2021). About the investigation overall: Collaborator samples came from the United States, Italy and Spain and covered acute and convalescent phases of COVID-19. The prospective study material was composed of cDNA or gDNA derived from T cells, B-cell-depleted T cells, or PBMCs. The dataset comprised deeply sampled blood TCRbeta repertoires from subjects exposed to, actively infected with, or recovered from COVID-19. The repertoires were released in a freely available public database intended as a resource for research on the immune response to SARS-CoV-2. Samples were obtained from the ongoing ImmuneRACE study (first 160 participants) and from 950 to 1,500 subjects provided by 6 global collaborators. A de-identified subject ID, COVID-19 status, age in years and sex were almost always included in the sample metadata. HLA class I and class II types, where available, came from metadata supplied by the sample provider rather than from assay-based typing. Here is what the overall study found, with its caveats: The quantity of clinical and demographic metadata differed by source and by participant and was supplied without curation.

Samples from volunteer blood donors who had recovered from COVID-19 were contributed by a second Seattle source. Whole blood was collected in K2EDTA tubes by collaborating institutions according to the institutions' own protocols. For TCRbeta analysis, collaborators shipped samples in one of three forms: frozen whole blood, isolated PBMCs, or DNA extracted from either of those sample types. TCRbeta CDR3 regions were amplified from genomic DNA using the immunoSEQ Assay, a bias-controlled multiplex PCR. Per the authors' processing: Within the assay, amplification of reference gene primers was used to estimate how many nucleated cells each sample contained. To quantify the absolute abundance of each unique TCRbeta CDR3 rearrangement, sequence reads were collapsed and filtered. For each sample, productive Simpson clonality was calculated as the square root of Simpson's diversity index across productive rearrangements. TCRdb mirrors the immuneACCESS table, restricted to in-frame sequences. Some clones are absent from its copies; in checked studies, under half trace to an unresolved V gene, and the reason for the others is unknown. V, J and clone size were drawn from that table, and D and trimming were deduced from the DNA. A total of a few hundred thousand clones appear in this sample, around 88% of them only once. Jointly, the top ten make up over 6% of the sample.

Concerning this clone itself: Its recognized antigen is unknown. Per-base qualities were not stored, and no clone one base away is much larger.

The TCR sequence derives from a woman under 40 who had recovered from COVID-19. Sequencing used peripheral blood.

The nucleotide sequence is TGTGCCAGCAGCGGCGACAGCATCGGGGAGCTGTTTTTT. It translates as CASSGDSIGELFF. The chain joins TRBV5-4 to TRBJ2-2; TRBD1 is a possible D gene, resting on 5 matching bases. CDR1 and CDR2 are drawn from the germline V gene (reference sequence): SGHNT, YYREEE. The CDR3 sequence holds 13 residues, the cysteine and phenylalanine included. The DNA shown is the 39-base CDR3, in frame from base 1. V is reduced by 4 bases and J by 7 bases, leaving a spacing of 11 bases between them.